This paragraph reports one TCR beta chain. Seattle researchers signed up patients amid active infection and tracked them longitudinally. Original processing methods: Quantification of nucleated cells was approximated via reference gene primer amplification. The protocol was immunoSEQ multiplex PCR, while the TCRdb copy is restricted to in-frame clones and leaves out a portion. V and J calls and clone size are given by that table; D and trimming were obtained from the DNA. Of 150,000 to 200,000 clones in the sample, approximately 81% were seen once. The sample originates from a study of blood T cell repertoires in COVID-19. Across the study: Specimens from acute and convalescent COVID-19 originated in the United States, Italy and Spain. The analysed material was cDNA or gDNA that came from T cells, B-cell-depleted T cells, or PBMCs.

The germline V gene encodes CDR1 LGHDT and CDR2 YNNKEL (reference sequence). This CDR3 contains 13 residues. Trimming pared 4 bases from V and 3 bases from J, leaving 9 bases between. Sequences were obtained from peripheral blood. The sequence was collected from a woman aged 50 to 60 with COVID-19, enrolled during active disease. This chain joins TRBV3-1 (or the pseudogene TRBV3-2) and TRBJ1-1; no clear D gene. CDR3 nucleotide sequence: TGTGCCAGCAGCCCCGAGGGATACACTGAAGCTTTCTTT. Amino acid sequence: CASSPEGYTEAFF.